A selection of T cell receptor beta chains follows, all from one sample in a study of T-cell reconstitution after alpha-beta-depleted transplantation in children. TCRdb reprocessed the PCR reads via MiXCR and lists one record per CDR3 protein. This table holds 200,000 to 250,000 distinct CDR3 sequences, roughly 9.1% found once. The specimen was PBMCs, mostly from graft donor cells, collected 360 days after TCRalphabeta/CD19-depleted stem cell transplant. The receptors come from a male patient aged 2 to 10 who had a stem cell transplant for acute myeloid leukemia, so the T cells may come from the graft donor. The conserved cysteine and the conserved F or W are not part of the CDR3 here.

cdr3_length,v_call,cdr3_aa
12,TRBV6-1,ASSGRLNQETQY
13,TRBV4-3,ASSQDSNTFYEQY
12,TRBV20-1,SALRGQGSLPQH
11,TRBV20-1,SAREGGRETQY
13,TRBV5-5,ASSLVGTLNEKLF
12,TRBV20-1,SARGLGAYNEQF
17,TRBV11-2,ASSLGRQGLAGGPYEQY
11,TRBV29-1,SVGRTAKDEQY
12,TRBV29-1,SVAGGSTRNEQF
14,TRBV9,ASSPDGTLSNNEQF
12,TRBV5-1,ASSLGERHNEQF
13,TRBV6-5,ASSYGSGSIYEQY
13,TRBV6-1,ASSEYGGGDTEAF
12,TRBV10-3,AISEYQGDTEAF